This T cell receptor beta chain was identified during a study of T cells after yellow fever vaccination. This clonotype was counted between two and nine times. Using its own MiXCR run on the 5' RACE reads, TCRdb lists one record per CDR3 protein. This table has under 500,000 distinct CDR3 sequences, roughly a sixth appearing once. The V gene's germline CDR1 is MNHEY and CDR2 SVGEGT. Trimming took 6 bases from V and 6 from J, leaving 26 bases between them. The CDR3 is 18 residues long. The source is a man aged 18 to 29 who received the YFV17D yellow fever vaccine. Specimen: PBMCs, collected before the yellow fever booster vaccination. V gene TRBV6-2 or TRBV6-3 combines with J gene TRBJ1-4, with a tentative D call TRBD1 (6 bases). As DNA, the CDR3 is TGTGCCAGCAGGACACTACAACCCGCAACAGGGACGGATGAAAAACTGTTTTTT. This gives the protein CASRTLQPATGTDEKLFF.